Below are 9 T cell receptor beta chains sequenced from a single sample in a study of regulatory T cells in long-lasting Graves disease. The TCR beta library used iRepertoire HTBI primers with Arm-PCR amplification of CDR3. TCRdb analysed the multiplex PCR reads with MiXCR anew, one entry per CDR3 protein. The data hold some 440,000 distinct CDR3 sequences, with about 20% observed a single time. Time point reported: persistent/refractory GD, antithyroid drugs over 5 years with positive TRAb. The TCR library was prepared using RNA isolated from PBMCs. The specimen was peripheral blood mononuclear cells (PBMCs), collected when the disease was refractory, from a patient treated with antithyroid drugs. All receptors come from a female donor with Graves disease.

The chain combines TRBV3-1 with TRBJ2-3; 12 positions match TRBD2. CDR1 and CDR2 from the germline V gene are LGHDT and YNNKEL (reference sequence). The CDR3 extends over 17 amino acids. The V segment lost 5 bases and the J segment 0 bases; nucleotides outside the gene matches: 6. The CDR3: CASSYRTSGTSTDTQYF. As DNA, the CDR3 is TGTGCCAGCAGCTATAGGACTAGCGGGACTAGCACAGATACGCAGTATTTT.

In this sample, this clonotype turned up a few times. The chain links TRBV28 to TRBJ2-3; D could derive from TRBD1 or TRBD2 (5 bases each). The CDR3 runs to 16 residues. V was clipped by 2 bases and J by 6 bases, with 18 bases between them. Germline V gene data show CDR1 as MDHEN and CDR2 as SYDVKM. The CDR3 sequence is CASSLRGFLSPDTQYF. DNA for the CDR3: TGTGCCAGCAGTTTACGGGGCTTTCTATCACCGGATACGCAGTATTTT.

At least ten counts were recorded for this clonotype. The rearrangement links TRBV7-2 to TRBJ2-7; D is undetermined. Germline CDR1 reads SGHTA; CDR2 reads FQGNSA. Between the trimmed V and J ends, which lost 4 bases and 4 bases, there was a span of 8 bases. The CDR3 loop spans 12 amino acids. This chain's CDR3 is CASSWVNYEQYF. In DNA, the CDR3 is TGTGCCAGCAGCTGGGTCAATTACGAGCAGTACTTC.

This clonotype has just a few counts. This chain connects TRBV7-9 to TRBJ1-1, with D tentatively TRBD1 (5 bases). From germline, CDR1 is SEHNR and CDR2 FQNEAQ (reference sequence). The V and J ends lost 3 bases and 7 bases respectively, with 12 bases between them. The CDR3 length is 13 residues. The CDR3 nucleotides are TGTGCCAGCAGCTTTTCAGGGTCTAGTGAAGCTTTCTTT. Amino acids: CASSFSGSSEAFF.

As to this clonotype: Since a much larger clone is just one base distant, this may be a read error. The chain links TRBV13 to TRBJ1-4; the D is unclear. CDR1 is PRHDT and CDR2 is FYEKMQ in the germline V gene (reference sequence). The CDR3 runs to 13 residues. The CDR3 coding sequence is TGTGCCAGCAGCTTAAACATAAATGAAGAACTGTTTTTT. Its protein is CASSLNINEELFF.

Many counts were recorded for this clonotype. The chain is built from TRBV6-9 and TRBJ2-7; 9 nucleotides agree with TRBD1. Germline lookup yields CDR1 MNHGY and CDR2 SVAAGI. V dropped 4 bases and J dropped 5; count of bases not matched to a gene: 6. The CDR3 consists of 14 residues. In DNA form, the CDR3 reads TGTGCCAGCAGTTCGACAGGGGGAACGGACGAGCAGTACTTC. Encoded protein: CASSSTGGTDEQYF.

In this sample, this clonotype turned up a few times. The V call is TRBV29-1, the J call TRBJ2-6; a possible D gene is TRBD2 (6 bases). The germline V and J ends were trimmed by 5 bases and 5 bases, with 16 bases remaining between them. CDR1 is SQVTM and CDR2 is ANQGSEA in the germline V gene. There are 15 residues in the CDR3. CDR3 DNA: TGCAGCGTTCAGACGGGAGCTTCTTGGGCCAACGTCCTGACTTTC. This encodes CSVQTGASWANVLTF.

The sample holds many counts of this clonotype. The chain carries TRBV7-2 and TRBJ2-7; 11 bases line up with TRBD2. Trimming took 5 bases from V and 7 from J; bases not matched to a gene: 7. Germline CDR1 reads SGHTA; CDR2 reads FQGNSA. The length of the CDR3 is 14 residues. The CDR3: CASSDVAGGAEQYF. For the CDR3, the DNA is TGTGCCAGCAGCGACGTAGCGGGAGGGGCGGAGCAGTACTTC.

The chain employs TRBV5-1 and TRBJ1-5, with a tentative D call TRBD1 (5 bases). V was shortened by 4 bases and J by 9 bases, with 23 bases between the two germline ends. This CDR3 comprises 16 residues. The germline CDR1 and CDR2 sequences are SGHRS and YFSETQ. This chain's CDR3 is CASSPTPGHQSGPQHF. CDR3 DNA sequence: TGCGCCAGCAGCCCCACCCCGGGGCACCAATCAGGGCCCCAGCATTTT.